Below, 28 T cell receptor beta chains from the same sample are listed, as sequenced in a study of blood T cell repertoires in COVID-19. Assay: immunoSEQ multiplex PCR; the TCRdb copy retains only in-frame clones and omits some. The data show approximately 67,000 clones, roughly 89% seen once. Specimen: peripheral blood. The origin of the receptors is a woman older than 75 with acute or convalescent COVID-19.

The chain couples TRBV4-1 to TRBJ2-1; 10 positions agree with TRBD2. Germline loops: CDR1 MGHRA, CDR2 YSYEKL. The CDR3 runs to 14 residues. V shed 2 bases, J shed 8 bases, and the junction held 3 bases outside the gene matches. The CDR3 region is CASSQLAGVDEQFF. The CDR3 nucleotides are TGCGCCAGCAGCCAACTAGCGGGAGTCGATGAGCAGTTCTTC.

With regard to this clone: Other DNA sequences in this specimen translate into the identical CDR3. V gene TRBV6-6 combines with J gene TRBJ2-5; no firm D call. Trimming took off 6 bases at V and 5 bases at J, with 10 bases between the two ends. Germline loops: CDR1 MNHNY, CDR2 SVGAGI (reference sequence). The CDR3 loop spans 12 amino acids. The CDR3 loop reads CASSYQSETQYF. CDR3 nucleotides: TGTGCCAGCAGCTACCAGTCGGAGACCCAGTACTTC.

This chain joins TRBV5-1 and TRBJ2-1; a weak D match, TRBD2 (5 bases). CDR1 is SGHRS, CDR2 YFSETQ, per germline. Trimming stripped 5 bases from V and 7 bases from J, with 19 bases between. The CDR3 runs to 15 residues. This CDR3 is CASSKVGLDRNEQFF. The DNA of the CDR3 is TGCGCCAGCAGTAAGGTTGGACTGGACCGTAATGAGCAGTTCTTC.

The chain joins TRBV7-2 to TRBJ1-2, with a possible D match to TRBD1 (5 bases). V was cut by 5 bases and J by 4 bases, with 14 bases left in between. The CDR3 spans 14 residues. Germline lookup yields CDR1 SGHTA and CDR2 FQGNSA. This chain's CDR3 is CASSNYGQGYGYTF. The CDR3 DNA sequence: TGTGCCAGCAGCAACTACGGACAAGGCTATGGCTACACCTTC.

This chain links TRBV19 with TRBJ1-2, with 7 bases matching TRBD1. This CDR3 is 16 amino acids long. Unmatched junction bases numbered 16, after V lost 8 bases and J lost 4 bases. From germline, CDR1 is LNHDA and CDR2 SQIVND (reference sequence). The CDR3: CASQPAWGQLFYGYTF. The DNA for the CDR3 is TGTGCCAGTCAGCCCGCCTGGGGACAGCTGTTCTATGGCTACACCTTC.

The chain links TRBV19 to TRBJ1-5; 8 bases match TRBD1. The germline V gene has CDR1 LNHDA and CDR2 SQIVND (reference sequence). The CDR3 has 14 amino acids. V trimming: 9 bases; J trimming: 3 bases; junction bases outside the gene matches: 7. The CDR3 is CASRTGIDNQPQHF. CDR3 DNA: TGTGCCAGCCGGACAGGGATAGACAATCAGCCCCAGCATTTT.

The genes are TRBV28 and TRBJ1-5; D remains ambiguous. Germline V gene sequence: CDR1 MDHEN, CDR2 SYDVKM. The CDR3 runs to 14 residues. V was trimmed by 5 bases and J by 4 bases, leaving 12 bases between them. The DNA of the CDR3 is TGTGCCAGCAGTCTCTCCGTCCGGAATCAGCCCCAGCATTTT. Its protein product is CASSLSVRNQPQHF. Variable domain in full (rest from reference TRBV28 and TRBJ1-5): DVKVTQSSRYLVKRTGEKVFLECVQDMDHENMFWYRQDPGLGLRLIYFSYDVKMKEKGDIPEGYSVSREKKERFSLILESASTNQTSMYLCASSLSVRNQPQHFGDGTRLSIL.

The chain couples TRBV5-1 to TRBJ1-1; 7 nucleotides match TRBD1. CDR3 length: 15 amino acids. V dropped 0 bases and J dropped 3; count of bases not matched to a gene: 5. Germline lookup yields CDR1 SGHRS and CDR2 YFSETQ. The CDR3 nucleotides read TGCGCCAGCAGCTTGGGGACAGGCTGGGACACTGAAGCTTTCTTT. Encoded protein: CASSLGTGWDTEAFF. The variable domain in full, with the rest retrieved from reference TRBV5-1 and TRBJ1-1, is KAGVTQTPRYLIKTRGQQVTLSCSPISGHRSVSWYQQTPGQGLQFLFEYFSETQRNKGNFPGRFSGRQFSNSRSEMNVSTLELGDSALYLCASSLGTGWDTEAFFGQGTRLTVV.

V usage is TRBV29-1 and J usage is TRBJ2-1, with 9 bases matching TRBD2. This CDR3 has 13 residues. CDR1 SQVTM and CDR2 ANQGSEA come from the germline V gene. V was clipped by 6 bases and J by 4 bases; unmatched bases: 4. CDR3 region: CSVGTSFYNEQFF. CDR3 DNA sequence: TGCAGCGTCGGGACTAGCTTTTACAATGAGCAGTTCTTC.

The V and J genes are TRBV7-9 and TRBJ1-6, with a possible D match to TRBD1 (6 bases). The ends were cut back, 4 bases at V and 5 bases at J, with 12 bases in the middle. The CDR3 contains 15 residues. CDR1 and CDR2 from the germline V gene are SEHNR and FQNEAQ (reference sequence). The CDR3 DNA follows: TGTGCCAGCAGCTGGGGGGGACAAGATAATTCACCCCTCCACTTT. This sequence encodes CASSWGGQDNSPLHF.

The genes are TRBV4-3 and TRBJ2-7, with TRBD2 matching over 11 bases. The CDR3 runs to 15 residues. From germline, CDR1 is LGHNA and CDR2 YSLEER. Losses at the gene ends were 4 bases for V and 6 bases for J; bases not matched to a gene: 8. CDR3 sequence: CASSLYSGRALEQYF. The CDR3, as DNA: TGCGCCAGCAGCCTGTATAGCGGGAGGGCCCTCGAGCAGTACTTC.

The chain is built from TRBV7-2 and TRBJ2-7; maybe TRBD2 (6 bases). This CDR3 is 15 amino acids long. CDR1 SGHTA and CDR2 FQGNSA come from the germline V gene. Trimming stripped 1 base from V and 0 bases from J, with 10 bases between. The chain's CDR3 is CASSLEGAGSYEQYF. CDR3 coding DNA: TGTGCCAGCAGCTTAGAGGGAGCGGGCTCCTACGAGCAGTACTTC.

The chain has TRBV2 and TRBJ2-7, with a possible D match to TRBD1 (5 bases). The V gene's germline CDR1 is SNHLY and CDR2 FYNNEI. The CDR3 length is 14 residues. V was cut by 4 bases and J by 3 bases, with 13 bases left in between. The CDR3 coding sequence is TGTGCCAGCAGTGGACAGTTGGACATCTACGAGCAGTACTTC. Translation: CASSGQLDIYEQYF.

V and J are TRBV7-9 and TRBJ1-1; 8 bases agree with TRBD1. Losses at the gene ends were 4 bases for V and 8 bases for J; bases not matched to a gene: 3. The CDR3 consists of 12 residues. CDR1 and CDR2 from the germline V gene are SEHNR and FQNEAQ (reference sequence). The CDR3 bases are TGTGCCAGCAGCTGGCGGACAGGGGAAGCTTTCTTT. It translates to CASSWRTGEAFF.

The chain joins TRBV6-2 or TRBV6-3 to TRBJ2-7; D unresolved. Germline CDR1 and CDR2: MNHEY and SVGEGT. The CDR3 consists of 14 residues. Trimming took 4 bases from V and 2 from J, leaving 12 bases between them. CDR3 in DNA: TGTGCCAGCAGTTCGGTGTACTCCCCCTACGAGCAGTACTTC. It translates to CASSSVYSPYEQYF.

The rearrangement uses TRBV11-1 and TRBJ2-1; D gene unclear. The CDR3 consists of 14 residues. Trimming shortened V by 4 bases and J by 4 bases, and 11 bases separated the two germline ends. Germline CDR1 SGHAT, CDR2 FQDESV (reference sequence). The CDR3 DNA sequence: TGTGCCAGCAGCTCCGGTCGAGGTTACAATGAGCAGTTCTTC. This codes for CASSSGRGYNEQFF.

The rearrangement joins TRBV25-1 to TRBJ1-6, with unresolved D. This CDR3 contains 13 residues. The ends were cut back, 2 bases at V and 5 bases at J, with 4 bases in the middle. CDR1 and CDR2 (germline): MGHDK, SYGVNS. DNA for the CDR3: TGTGCCAGCAGTGAACGGGATAATTCACCCCTCCACTTT. Its translation is CASSERDNSPLHF.

This chain connects TRBV29-1 to TRBJ2-2; D uncertain. Germline V lookup: CDR1 SQVTM, CDR2 ANQGSEA. With 7 bases removed from V and 5 bases from J, the gap between germline ends came to 11 bases. The CDR3 has 12 amino acids. In nucleotides, the CDR3 is TGCAGCGCTGGCCCTTATACCGGGGAGCTGTTTTTT. Translation gives CSAGPYTGELFF.

The V call is TRBV9, the J call TRBJ2-3; a possible D gene is TRBD2 (5 bases). CDR3 length: 16 residues. V was clipped by 4 bases and J by 3 bases, with 18 bases between them. CDR1 and CDR2 from the germline V gene are SGDLS and YYNGEE. CDR3 residues: CASSIGKAAWTDTQYF. DNA for the CDR3: TGTGCCAGCAGCATCGGGAAGGCGGCGTGGACAGATACGCAGTATTTT.

V and J are TRBV7-2 and TRBJ1-4, with 8 bases lining up with TRBD1. Germline loops: CDR1 SGHTA, CDR2 FQGNSA. The length of the CDR3 is 14 residues. The junction had 14 bases not matched to a gene; V was cut back by 7 bases and J by 13 bases. CDR3 in DNA: TGTGCCAGCACCCCCGGACAGGGCGGGTGGAGACTGTTTTTT. It translates to CASTPGQGGWRLFF.

The chain couples TRBV7-3 to TRBJ2-5; possible D gene TRBD1, 6 bases. This CDR3 has 15 residues. CDR1 and CDR2 (germline): SGHTA, FQGTGA. V lost 1 base, J lost 2 bases, and 11 bases lay in between. CDR3 protein: CASSLNGRGQETQYF. The CDR3 region has the DNA TGTGCCAGCAGCTTAAATGGCAGGGGACAAGAGACCCAGTACTTC.

The rearrangement links TRBV9 to TRBJ1-4, with D hard to call. Trimming took off 4 bases at V and 4 bases at J, with 17 bases between the two ends. Germline V gene data show CDR1 as SGDLS and CDR2 as YYNGEE. The CDR3 covers 16 residues. CDR3 amino acids: CASSTGPGGINEKLFF. CDR3 in DNA: TGTGCCAGCAGCACCGGCCCCGGCGGGATTAATGAAAAACTGTTTTTT.

CDR3 loop: CASSLTGQGPDTQYF. CDR3 nucleotides: TGCGCCAGCAGCTTGACGGGACAGGGTCCAGATACGCAGTATTTT. The V call is TRBV5-1, the J call TRBJ2-3; TRBD1 agrees at 9 bases. This CDR3 has 15 residues. Trimming took 1 base from V and 4 from J; bases not matched to a gene: 4. Germline CDR1 and CDR2: SGHRS and YFSETQ.

The genes are TRBV19 and TRBJ2-3, with 11 bases aligning to TRBD2. The germline gives CDR1 LNHDA, CDR2 SQIVND (reference sequence). The CDR3 has 18 amino acids. V shed 3 bases, J shed 6 bases, and the junction held 14 bases outside the gene matches. The CDR3 is CASSIRTSGLVVPDTQYF. In DNA, the CDR3 is TGTGCCAGTAGTATTAGGACTAGCGGGCTGGTTGTTCCGGATACGCAGTATTTT.

The J gene is TRBJ1-1, the V gene TRBV7-2; 7 nucleotides match TRBD1. The CDR3 runs 15 residues. In germline, CDR1 is SGHTA, CDR2 FQGNSA. Losses at the gene ends were 5 bases for V and 5 bases for J; bases not matched to a gene: 11. CDR3 loop: CASSRDRAQRTEAFF. CDR3 in DNA: TGTGCCAGCAGCAGAGACAGGGCTCAACGAACTGAAGCTTTCTTT.

The V and J genes are TRBV7-8 and TRBJ1-1; maybe TRBD1 (6 bases). V was clipped by 6 bases and J by 5 bases, with 16 bases between them. There are 14 residues in the CDR3. The germline CDR1 and CDR2 sequences are SGHVS and FQNEAQ. Written as DNA, the CDR3 is TGTGCCAGCAGGCGTCCAGGGGAAGCGACTGAAGCTTTCTTT. The encoded protein is CASRRPGEATEAFF. Looking up the rest from reference TRBV7-8 and TRBJ1-1 gives the full variable domain: GAGVSQSPRYKVAKRGQDVALRCDPISGHVSLFWYQQALGQGPEFLTYFQNEAQLDKSGLPSDRFFAERPEGSVSTLKIQRTQQEDSAVYLCASRRPGEATEAFFGQGTRLTVV.

To note about this clone: Other DNA sequences in the same sample also yield this CDR3. The rearrangement uses TRBV5-1 and TRBJ1-1, with D uncertain. The CDR3 is 13 amino acids. Germline V gives CDR1 SGHRS, CDR2 YFSETQ. V dropped 4 bases and J dropped 0 bases, with 7 bases sitting between them. CDR3 nucleotide sequence: TGCGCCAGCAGCCCGGGAGTGAACACTGAAGCTTTCTTT. As protein: CASSPGVNTEAFF.

J is TRBJ1-2 and V is TRBV3-1 (or the pseudogene TRBV3-2), with D possibly TRBD1 on 5 matching bases. CDR3 length: 16 amino acids. Trimming stripped 4 bases from V and 1 base from J, with 16 bases between. Germline V gene lookup returns CDR1 LGHDT and CDR2 YNNKEL (reference sequence). DNA of the CDR3: TGTGCCAGCAGCCCAACGGACACTGGGCTTAACTATGGCTACACCTTC. Its protein is CASSPTDTGLNYGYTF.